This T cell receptor beta chain was recovered during a study of control samples from healthy donors and cancer patients. This CDR3 is 12 amino acids long. The ends were cut back, 6 bases at V and 5 bases at J, with 11 bases in the middle. The germline CDR1 and CDR2 sequences are SGHRS and YFSETQ. Method: immunoSEQ multiplex PCR; TCRdb's copy keeps in-frame clones and lacks some. The table lists more than 140,000 clones, more than 80% of them singletons. The chain employs TRBV5-1 and TRBJ2-5; a possible D gene is TRBD2 (6 bases). This clonotype originated in a man aged 18 to 30 in good health. Sequencing input: blood. The CDR3 is CASTYSGETQYF. In DNA form, the CDR3 reads TGCGCCAGCACCTACAGCGGGGAGACCCAGTACTTC.